The rows below give T cell receptor beta chains drawn from one sample of a study of blood T cell repertoires in COVID-19. The table came from immunoSEQ multiplex PCR; TCRdb's copy has only in-frame clones and leaves some out. The sample comprises approximately 310,000 clones, 80% to 90% of which are singletons, and less than 2.5% rests with the top ten. The sequencing sample was made of PBMCs or T cells enriched from blood (not recorded which). These receptors were obtained from a man under 40 who had recovered from COVID-19. The CDR3 runs from the conserved cysteine through the conserved F or W. D genes are given only for firm matches. Clone size appears in some rows only: once, few, many, or a class for an expanded clone.

clone size | J gene | D gene | V gene | CDR3 protein | CDR3 DNA
- | TRBJ2-1 | TRBD1 | TRBV7-8 | CASSPARAGGRNNEQFF | TGTGCCAGCAGTCCAGCTCGGGCAGGGGGAAGGAACAATGAGCAGTTCTTC
- | TRBJ1-2 | - | TRBV5-1 | CASSLGTVTYGYTF | TGCGCCAGCAGCTTGGGGACAGTGACCTATGGCTACACCTTC
- | TRBJ2-5 | TRBD2 | TRBV4-2 | CASSQGAGGGQETQYF | TGTGCCAGCAGCCAGGGAGCGGGGGGAGGTCAGGAGACCCAGTACTTC
- | TRBJ1-2 | TRBD1 | TRBV11-2 | CASSDRVSNGYTF | TGTGCCAGCAGCGACAGGGTCAGCAATGGCTACACCTTC
- | TRBJ2-1 | - | TRBV11-2 | CASSLVAVFAGPSYNEQFF | TGTGCCAGCAGCTTAGTAGCGGTGTTCGCGGGACCCTCCTACAATGAGCAGTTCTTC
- | TRBJ2-5 | TRBD2 | TRBV6-6 | CASSYSSGGETQYF | TGTGCCAGCAGTTACTCTAGCGGGGGTGAGACCCAGTACTTC
- | TRBJ1-4 | - | TRBV4-2 | CASRPGGGTHNEKLFF | TGTGCCAGCAGGCCGGGAGGAGGGACGCATAATGAAAAACTGTTTTTT
- | TRBJ1-4 | TRBD1 | TRBV7-2 | CASSLAQGAYEKLFF | TGTGCCAGCAGCTTAGCGCAGGGGGCCTATGAAAAACTGTTTTTT
- | TRBJ2-3 | TRBD1 | TRBV5-6 | CASSSNTTGTGADTDTQYF | TGTGCCAGCAGCTCTAATACAACCGGGACAGGGGCGGACACAGATACGCAGTATTTT
- | TRBJ1-2 | TRBD1 | TRBV6-5 | CASMDRGNYGYTF | TGTGCCAGCATGGACAGGGGAAACTATGGCTACACCTTC
- | TRBJ2-7 | TRBD2 | TRBV10-3 | CAISNRGGRGEQYF | TGTGCCATCAGTAATCGGGGGGGCCGGGGCGAGCAGTACTTC
- | TRBJ1-1 | - | TRBV4-1 | CASSVPIRLQGQAFF | TGCGCCAGCAGCGTTCCTATTCGTCTACAGGGCCAAGCTTTCTTT
- | TRBJ1-1 | TRBD1 | TRBV25-1 | CASSERDRGAFF | TGTGCCAGCAGTGAACGGGACAGGGGTGCTTTCTTT
few | TRBJ1-2 | TRBD1 | TRBV9 | CASSPRDRGNYGYTF | TGTGCCAGCAGCCCCCGGGACAGGGGTAACTATGGCTACACCTTC
- | TRBJ1-2 | - | TRBV19 | CASSIGPGAYGYTF | TGTGCCAGTAGTATAGGTCCAGGGGCATATGGCTACACCTTC
- | TRBJ2-5 | - | TRBV3-1/TRBV3-2 | CASSQAGETQYF | TGTGCCAGCAGCCAAGCAGGGGAGACCCAGTACTTC
- | TRBJ2-7 | TRBD1 | TRBV6-5 | CASSLGTGTSEQYF | TGTGCCAGCAGCCTCGGGACAGGGACCAGCGAGCAGTACTTC
- | TRBJ1-2 | - | TRBV6-2/TRBV6-3 | CASSYQRSQGYTF | TGTGCCAGCAGTTACCAACGATCGCAGGGCTACACCTTC
- | TRBJ1-2 | - | TRBV5-8 | CASSLYGGGGYTF | TGTGCCAGCAGCTTGTACGGGGGTGGGGGCTACACCTTC
- | TRBJ1-1 | - | TRBV30 | CAWSQGAGEAFF | TGTGCCTGGAGTCAAGGGGCAGGGGAAGCTTTCTTT
- | TRBJ2-1 | - | TRBV2 | CASGSLGRREQFF | TGTGCCTCTGGCTCCCTGGGGAGGCGCGAGCAGTTCTTC
once | TRBJ1-4 | - | TRBV29-1 | CSAQAHSNEKLFF | TGCAGCGCACAGGCCCACTCTAATGAAAAACTGTTTTTT
- | TRBJ2-2 | - | TRBV25-1 | CASLPSLSGELFF | TGTGCCAGCCTTCCGTCGTTGAGCGGGGAGCTGTTTTTT
- | TRBJ2-5 | TRBD2 | TRBV7-2 | CASSRAGTKKETQYF | TGTGCCAGCAGCCGCGCCGGGACTAAAAAAGAGACCCAGTACTTC
- | TRBJ1-1 | - | TRBV6-5 | CASSYSGELNTEAFF | TGTGCCAGCAGTTACAGCGGGGAGTTGAACACTGAAGCTTTCTTT
- | TRBJ2-7 | - | TRBV5-6 | CASSFFWSQSAQYF | TGTGCCAGCAGCTTTTTTTGGTCACAGTCGGCTCAGTACTTC
- | TRBJ1-1 | - | TRBV24-1 | CATSDGAGGAFF | TGTGCCACCAGTGACGGGGCAGGAGGGGCTTTCTTT
- | TRBJ1-2 | - | TRBV3-1/TRBV3-2 | CASSQVNGGYTF | TGTGCCAGCAGCCAAGTAAACGGTGGCTACACCTTC
- | TRBJ1-1 | - | TRBV19 | CASSIKRESTEAFF | TGTGCCAGTAGTATAAAACGCGAGAGTACTGAAGCTTTCTTT
once | TRBJ1-6 | - | TRBV6-6 | CASSYSLGSVNSPLHF | TGTGCCAGCAGTTACTCTCTTGGCTCAGTTAATTCACCCCTCCACTTT
- | TRBJ2-3 | - | TRBV9 | CASSATPQSTDTQYF | TGTGCCAGCAGCGCGACACCCCAAAGCACAGATACGCAGTATTTT
- | TRBJ1-6 | - | TRBV7-8 | CASSLDRLSPLHF | TGTGCCAGCAGCTTAGACAGATTATCACCCCTCCACTTT
- | TRBJ2-7 | TRBD1 | TRBV30 | CAWSPQGVYEQYF | TGTGCCTGGAGCCCCCAGGGGGTCTACGAGCAGTACTTC